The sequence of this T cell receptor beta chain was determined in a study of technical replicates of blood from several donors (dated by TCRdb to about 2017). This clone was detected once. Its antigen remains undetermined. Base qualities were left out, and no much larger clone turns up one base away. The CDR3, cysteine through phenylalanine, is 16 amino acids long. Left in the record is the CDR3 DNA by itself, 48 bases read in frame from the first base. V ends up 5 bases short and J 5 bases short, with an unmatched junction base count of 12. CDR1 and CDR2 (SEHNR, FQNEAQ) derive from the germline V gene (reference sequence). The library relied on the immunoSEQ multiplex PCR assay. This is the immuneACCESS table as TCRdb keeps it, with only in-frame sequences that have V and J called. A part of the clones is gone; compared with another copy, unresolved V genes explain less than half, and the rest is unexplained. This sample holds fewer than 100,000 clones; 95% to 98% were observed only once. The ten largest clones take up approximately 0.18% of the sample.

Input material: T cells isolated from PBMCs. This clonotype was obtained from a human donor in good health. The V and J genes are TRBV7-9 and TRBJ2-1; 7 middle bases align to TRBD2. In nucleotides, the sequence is TGTGCCAGCAGCCCCCAACGGGTAGCGGGCCACAATGAGCAGTTCTTC. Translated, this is CASSPQRVAGHNEQFF. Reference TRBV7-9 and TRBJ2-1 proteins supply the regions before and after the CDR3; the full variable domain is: DTGVSQNPRHKITKRGQNVTFRCDPISEHNRLYWYRQTLGQGPEFLTYFQNEAQLEKSRLLSDRFSAERPKGSFSTLEIQRTEQGDSAMYLCASSPQRVAGHNEQFFGPGTRLTVL.